This T cell receptor (beta chain) is from a study of blood T cell repertoires in COVID-19. Study-wide background: The United States, Italy and Spain provided the acute and convalescent COVID-19 samples.

Clones were read by immunoSEQ multiplex PCR, and TCRdb kept only the in-frame ones, dropping some. This sample has roughly 250,000 clones, with about 87% found just once. The germline V gene encodes CDR1 SGHRS and CDR2 YFSETQ. This CDR3 contains 14 residues. J gave up 0 bases and V 8 bases, and 4 bases lay outside the gene matches. Sequenced: PBMCs or T cells enriched from blood (not recorded which). This chain joins TRBV5-1 and TRBJ2-1; 8 nucleotides line up with TRBD2. The TCR was taken from a woman aged 45-65 years who had recovered from COVID-19. DNA of the CDR3: TGCGCCAGTAAAGCGGGAGCCTCCTACAATGAGCAGTTCTTC. As protein: CASKAGASYNEQFF.